The sequence of this TCR beta chain was determined in a study of OX40 agonist ivuxolimab in advanced cancers. The wider study: With a range of roughly 23 to 90, age averaged approximately 55 years, and about 83% were male.

Only in-frame clones appear in the TCRdb table, and some are missing; sequencing was by immunoSEQ multiplex PCR. The table lists about 32,000 clones, around nine tenths of them singletons. Autoimmune disease history or systemic immunosuppression led to patient exclusion. General study results and limits: Expanded clones were, on average, more numerous among CD8+ T cells than CD4+. Certain nonresponding patients likewise had low normalized T-cell clonal expansion.

With regard to this clone: Its antigen is undetermined.

The TCR comes from an adult with an advanced solid tumor such as melanoma, head and neck, liver or kidney cancer. The starting material was CD4+ or CD8+ T cells sorted from blood, obtained in a trial of the OX40 agonist ivuxolimab.

The CDR3 reads CAISELAGSTGELFF. The CDR3 nucleotides read TGTGCCATCAGTGAGTTAGCGGGGAGCACCGGGGAGCTGTTTTTT. V is TRBV10-3 and J is TRBJ2-2, with 8 nucleotides matching TRBD2. From germline, CDR1 is ENHRY and CDR2 SYGVKD. Trimming at V came to 1 base and at J to 4 bases, leaving 2 bases not matched to a gene. The CDR3 is 15 residues long.